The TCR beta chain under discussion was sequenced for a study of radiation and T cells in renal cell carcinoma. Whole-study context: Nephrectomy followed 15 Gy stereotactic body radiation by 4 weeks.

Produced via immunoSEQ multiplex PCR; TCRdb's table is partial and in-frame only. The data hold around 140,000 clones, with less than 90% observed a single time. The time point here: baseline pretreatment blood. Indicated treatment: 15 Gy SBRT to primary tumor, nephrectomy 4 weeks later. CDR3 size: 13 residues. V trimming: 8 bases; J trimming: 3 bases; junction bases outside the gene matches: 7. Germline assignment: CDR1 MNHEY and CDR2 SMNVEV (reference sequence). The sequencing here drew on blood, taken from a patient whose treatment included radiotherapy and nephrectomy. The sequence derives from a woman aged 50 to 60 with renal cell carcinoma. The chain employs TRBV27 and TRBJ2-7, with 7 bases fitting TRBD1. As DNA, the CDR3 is TGTGCCAGCGCTATCCGGGACAGCTACGAGCAGTACTTC. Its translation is CASAIRDSYEQYF.